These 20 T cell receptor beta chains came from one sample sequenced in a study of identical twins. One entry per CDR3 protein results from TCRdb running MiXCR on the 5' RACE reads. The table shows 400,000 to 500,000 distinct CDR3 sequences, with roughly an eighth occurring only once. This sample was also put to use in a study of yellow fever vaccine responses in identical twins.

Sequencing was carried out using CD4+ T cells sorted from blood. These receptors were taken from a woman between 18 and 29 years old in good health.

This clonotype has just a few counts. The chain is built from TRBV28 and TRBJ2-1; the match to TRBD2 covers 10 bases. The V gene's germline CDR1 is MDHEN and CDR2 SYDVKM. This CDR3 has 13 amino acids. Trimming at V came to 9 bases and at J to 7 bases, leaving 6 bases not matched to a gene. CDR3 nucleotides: TGTGCCAGTTTAGCGGGAGGAAGGAATGAGCAGTTCTTC. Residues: CASLAGGRNEQFF.

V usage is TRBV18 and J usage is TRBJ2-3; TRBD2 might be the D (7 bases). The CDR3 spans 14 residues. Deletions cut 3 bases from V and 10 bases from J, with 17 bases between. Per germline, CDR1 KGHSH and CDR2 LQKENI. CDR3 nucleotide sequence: TGTGCCAGCTCACCGACGGTTGCGGGGGCGTCGCAGTATTTT. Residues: CASSPTVAGASQYF.

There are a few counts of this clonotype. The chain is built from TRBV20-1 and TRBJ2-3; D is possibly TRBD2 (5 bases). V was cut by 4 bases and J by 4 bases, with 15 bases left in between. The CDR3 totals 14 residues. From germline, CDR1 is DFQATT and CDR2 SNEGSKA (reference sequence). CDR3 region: CSAKVGLGADTQYF. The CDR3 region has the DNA TGCAGTGCTAAAGTAGGTTTGGGAGCAGATACGCAGTATTTT.

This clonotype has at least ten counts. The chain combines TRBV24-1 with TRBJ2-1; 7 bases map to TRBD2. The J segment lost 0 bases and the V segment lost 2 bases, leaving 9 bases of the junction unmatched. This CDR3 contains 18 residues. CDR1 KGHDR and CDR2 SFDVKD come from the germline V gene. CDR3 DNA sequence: TGTGCCACCAGTGATTCTAGGGAGGGAGACGACTCCTACAATGAGCAGTTCTTC. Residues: CATSDSREGDDSYNEQFF.

The CDR3 region has the DNA TGTGCCAGCAGTTCATTTCGACTAGCGGACAATGAGCAGTTCTTC. Its protein is CASSSFRLADNEQFF. The chain recombines TRBV6-2 or TRBV6-3 with TRBJ2-1; TRBD2 matches at 9 bases. J was trimmed by 5 bases and V by 4 bases; bases with no gene match: 6. Germline V gene data show CDR1 as MNHEY and CDR2 as SVGEGT. This CDR3 region has 15 residues.

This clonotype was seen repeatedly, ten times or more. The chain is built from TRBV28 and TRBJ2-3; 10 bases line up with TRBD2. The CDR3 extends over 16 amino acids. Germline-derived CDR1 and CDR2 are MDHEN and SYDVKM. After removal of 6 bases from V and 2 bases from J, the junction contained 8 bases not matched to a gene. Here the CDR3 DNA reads TGTGCCAGCAGGAATAAACTAGCGGGACTCACAGATACGCAGTATTTT. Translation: CASRNKLAGLTDTQYF.

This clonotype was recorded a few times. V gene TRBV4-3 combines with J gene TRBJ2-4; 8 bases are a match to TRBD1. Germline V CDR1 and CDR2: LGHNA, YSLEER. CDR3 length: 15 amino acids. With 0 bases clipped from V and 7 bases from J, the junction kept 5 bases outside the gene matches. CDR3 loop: CASSQEDRVANIQYF. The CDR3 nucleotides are TGCGCCAGCAGCCAAGAGGACAGGGTGGCGAACATTCAGTACTTC.

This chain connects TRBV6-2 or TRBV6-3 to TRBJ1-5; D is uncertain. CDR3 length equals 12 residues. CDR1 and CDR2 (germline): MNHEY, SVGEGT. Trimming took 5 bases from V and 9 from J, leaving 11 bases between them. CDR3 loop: CASSGAGRPQHF. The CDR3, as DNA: TGTGCCAGCAGTGGAGCCGGTCGGCCCCAGCATTTT.

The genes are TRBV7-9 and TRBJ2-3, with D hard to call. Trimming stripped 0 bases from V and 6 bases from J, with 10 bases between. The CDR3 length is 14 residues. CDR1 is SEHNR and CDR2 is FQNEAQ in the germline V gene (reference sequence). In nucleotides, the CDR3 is TGTGCCAGCAGCTTAGCGCTAAATTCGGATACGCAGTATTTT. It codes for CASSLALNSDTQYF. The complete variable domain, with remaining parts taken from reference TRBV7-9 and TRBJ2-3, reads DTGVSQNPRHKITKRGQNVTFRCDPISEHNRLYWYRQTLGQGPEFLTYFQNEAQLEKSRLLSDRFSAERPKGSFSTLEIQRTEQGDSAMYLCASSLALNSDTQYFGPGTRLTVL.

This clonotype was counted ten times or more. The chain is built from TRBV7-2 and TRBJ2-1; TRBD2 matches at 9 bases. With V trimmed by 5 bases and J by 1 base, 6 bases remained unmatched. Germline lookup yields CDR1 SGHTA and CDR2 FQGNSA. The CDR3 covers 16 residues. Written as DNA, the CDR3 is TGTGCCAGCAGCGACTGGACTAGCGCTTCCTACAATGAGCAGTTCTTC. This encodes CASSDWTSASYNEQFF.

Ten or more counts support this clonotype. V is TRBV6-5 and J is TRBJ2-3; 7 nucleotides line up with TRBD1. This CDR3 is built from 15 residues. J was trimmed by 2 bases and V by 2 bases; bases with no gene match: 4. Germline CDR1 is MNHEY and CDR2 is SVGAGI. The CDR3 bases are TGTGCCAGCAGTTACGTGGGACAGCCCACAGATACGCAGTATTTT. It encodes CASSYVGQPTDTQYF.

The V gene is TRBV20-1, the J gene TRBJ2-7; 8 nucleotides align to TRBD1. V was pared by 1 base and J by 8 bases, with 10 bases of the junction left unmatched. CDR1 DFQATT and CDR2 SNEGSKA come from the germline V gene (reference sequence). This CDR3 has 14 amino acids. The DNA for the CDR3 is TGCAGTGCTAGAGTAAATGGGGCAGGGGGCAAGCAGTACTTC. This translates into CSARVNGAGGKQYF.

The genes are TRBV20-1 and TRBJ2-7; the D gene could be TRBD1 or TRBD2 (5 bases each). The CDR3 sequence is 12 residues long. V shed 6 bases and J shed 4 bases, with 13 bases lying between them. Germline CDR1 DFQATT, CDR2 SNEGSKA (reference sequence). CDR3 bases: TGCAGTGCGCTAGCCAGGGTGTACGAGCAGTACTTC. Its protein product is CSALARVYEQYF.

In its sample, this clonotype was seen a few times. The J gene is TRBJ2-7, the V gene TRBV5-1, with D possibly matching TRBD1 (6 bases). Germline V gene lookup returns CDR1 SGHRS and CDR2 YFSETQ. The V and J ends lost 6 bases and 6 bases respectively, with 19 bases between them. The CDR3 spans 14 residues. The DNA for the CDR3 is TGCGCCAGCAACCGCGCCGGACAGCCGTCCGAGCAGTACTTC. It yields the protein CASNRAGQPSEQYF.

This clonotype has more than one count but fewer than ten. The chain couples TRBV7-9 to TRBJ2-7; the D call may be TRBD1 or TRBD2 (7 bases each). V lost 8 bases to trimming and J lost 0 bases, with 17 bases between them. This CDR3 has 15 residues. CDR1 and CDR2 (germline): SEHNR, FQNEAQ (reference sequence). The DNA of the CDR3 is TGTGCCAGCTCCAGGGGGGGGCACAGCTCCTACGAGCAGTACTTC. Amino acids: CASSRGGHSSYEQYF.

The CDR3 is CASSQPRPGESPRKNEQFF. The CDR3 bases are TGCGCCAGCAGCCAACCACGGCCGGGCGAGTCCCCCCGGAAAAATGAGCAGTTCTTC. The chain joins TRBV4-3 to TRBJ2-1, with no clear D. Trimming cost V 2 bases and J 7 bases, with 27 bases left between them. The germline gives CDR1 LGHNA, CDR2 YSLEER. The CDR3 totals 19 residues.

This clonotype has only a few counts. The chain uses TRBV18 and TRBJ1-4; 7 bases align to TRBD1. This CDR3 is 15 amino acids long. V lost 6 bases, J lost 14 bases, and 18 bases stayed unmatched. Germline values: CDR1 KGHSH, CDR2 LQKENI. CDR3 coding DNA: TGTGCCAGCTCTCCGAGTCGACAGGGAGAGGGGTTCCTGTTTTTT. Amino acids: CASSPSRQGEGFLFF.

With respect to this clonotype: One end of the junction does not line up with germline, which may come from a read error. The CDR3 region has the DNA TGTGCCTGGAGTGTAACCGGCCCTTTTAATCCCTTC. Amino acid sequence: CAWSVTGPFNPF. The rearrangement uses TRBV30 and TRBJ1-2; no firm D call. The germline V gene has CDR1 GTSNPN and CDR2 SVGIG (reference sequence). The CDR3 consists of 12 residues.

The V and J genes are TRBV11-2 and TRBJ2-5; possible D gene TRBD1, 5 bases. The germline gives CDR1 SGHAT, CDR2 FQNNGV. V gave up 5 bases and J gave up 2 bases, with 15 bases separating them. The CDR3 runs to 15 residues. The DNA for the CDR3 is TGTGCCAGCAGCAAATCCACGACAGTACAAGAGACCCAGTACTTC. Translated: CASSKSTTVQETQYF. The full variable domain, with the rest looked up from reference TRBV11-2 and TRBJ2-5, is EAGVAQSPRYKIIEKRQSVAFWCNPISGHATLYWYQQILGQGPKLLIQFQNNGVVDDSQLPKDRFSAERLKGVDSTLKIQPAKLEDSAVYLCASSKSTTVQETQYFGPGTRLLVL.

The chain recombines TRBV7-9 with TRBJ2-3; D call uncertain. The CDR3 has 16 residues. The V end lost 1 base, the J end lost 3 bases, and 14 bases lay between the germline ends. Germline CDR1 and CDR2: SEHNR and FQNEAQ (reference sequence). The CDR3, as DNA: TGTGCCAGCAGCTTAGTTGAGGCCCCAGCAACAGATACGCAGTATTTT. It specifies CASSLVEAPATDTQYF.